This passage covers 11 T cell receptor beta chains from one sample sequenced in a study of blood T cell repertoires in COVID-19. Profiled with immunoSEQ multiplex PCR; TCRdb holds only in-frame clones, not every one. Of 90,000 or so clones listed, roughly 90% are singletons. Input material: peripheral blood. The receptors derive from a man between 60 and 75 years old with COVID-19, enrolled during active disease.

This clone appeared a single time. V usage is TRBV2 and J usage is TRBJ1-5; no definite D call. CDR1 and CDR2 (germline): SNHLY, FYNNEI. The CDR3 is 13 residues long. Between the trimmed V and J ends, which lost 6 bases and 5 bases, there was a span of 11 bases. CDR3 bases: TGTGCCAGCAGCGCGGAGGCTGATCAGCCCCAGCATTTT. Protein product: CASSAEADQPQHF.

The V gene is TRBV30, the J gene TRBJ2-1, with a weak D call TRBD1 (5 bases). This CDR3 comprises 13 residues. From germline, CDR1 is GTSNPN and CDR2 SVGIG (reference sequence). V shed 4 bases and J shed 2 bases, with 9 bases lying between them. CDR3 sequence (DNA): TGTGCCTGGATGCAGGGCCCCTACAATGAGCAGTTCTTC. As protein: CAWMQGPYNEQFF.

The chain is built from TRBV28 and TRBJ1-6; maybe TRBD1 (5 bases). Germline CDR1 reads MDHEN; CDR2 reads SYDVKM. The CDR3 has 12 amino acids. The V end was cut by 4 bases, the J end by 10 bases, with 8 bases between. The CDR3 protein is CASSSGNSPLHF. The CDR3 bases are TGTGCCAGCAGTTCAGGGAACTCACCCCTCCACTTT. Full variable domain (remainder filled in from reference TRBV28 and TRBJ1-6): DVKVTQSSRYLVKRTGEKVFLECVQDMDHENMFWYRQDPGLGLRLIYFSYDVKMKEKGDIPEGYSVSREKKERFSLILESASTNQTSMYLCASSSGNSPLHFGNGTRLTVT.

V is TRBV19 and J is TRBJ1-5; 10 bases are shared with TRBD1. Germline trimming cut 4 bases from V and 5 bases from J; bases unmatched to any gene: 2. The CDR3 covers 14 residues. CDR1 is LNHDA and CDR2 is SQIVND in the germline V gene (reference sequence). The CDR3 spells CASSRGTGDQPQHF. The CDR3 DNA is TGTGCCAGTAGTAGGGGGACAGGGGATCAGCCCCAGCATTTT.

The gene calls are TRBV24-1 and TRBJ2-3, with D tentatively TRBD1 (5 bases). V shed 7 bases and J shed 6 bases, with 19 bases lying between them. The CDR3 covers 15 residues. From germline, CDR1 is KGHDR and CDR2 SFDVKD. The CDR3, as DNA: TGTGCCACCAGCTCCCCCCAAGGGGCAGCGGATACGCAGTATTTT. Protein product: CATSSPQGAADTQYF.

CDR3 in amino acids: CSVAGGTGANVLTF. The CDR3 DNA reads as TGCAGCGTTGCGGGAGGGACTGGGGCCAACGTCCTGACTTTC. This rearrangement joins TRBV29-1 to TRBJ2-6; the match to TRBD2 covers 8 bases. J lost 2 bases, V lost 4 bases, and 1 base had no gene match. Germline V lookup: CDR1 SQVTM, CDR2 ANQGSEA. There are 14 residues in the CDR3.

This chain links TRBV6-2 or TRBV6-3 with TRBJ2-1; no definite D call. Germline CDR1 is MNHEY and CDR2 is SVGEGT. V lost 6 bases to trimming and J lost 2 bases, with 11 bases between them. The CDR3 sequence is 14 residues long. The CDR3: CASSGHKTYNEQFF. The CDR3 DNA reads as TGTGCCAGCAGCGGGCACAAAACCTACAATGAGCAGTTCTTC.

This sequence joins TRBV5-1 and TRBJ2-2; D may be TRBD2 (5 bases). The germline V and J ends were trimmed by 0 bases and 7 bases, with 7 bases remaining between them. Germline values: CDR1 SGHRS, CDR2 YFSETQ. The CDR3 contains 13 residues. This CDR3 reads CASSLGADGELFF. CDR3 bases: TGCGCCAGCAGCTTGGGAGCGGACGGGGAGCTGTTTTTT.

The chain employs TRBV10-3 and TRBJ2-7, with 9 positions matching TRBD1. V was pared by 4 bases and J by 6 bases, with 7 bases of the junction left unmatched. CDR3 length equals 14 residues. Germline V gene data show CDR1 as ENHRY and CDR2 as SYGVKD. The DNA for the CDR3 is TGTGCCATCAGTGGGGGGACAGGGAACCTCGAGCAGTACTTC. Translated: CAISGGTGNLEQYF.

V and J are TRBV9 and TRBJ2-1; 7 bases agree with TRBD2. Germline loops: CDR1 SGDLS, CDR2 YYNGEE. The CDR3 totals 15 residues. V dropped 0 bases and J dropped 5; count of bases not matched to a gene: 5. CDR3 loop: CASSVVSSGDNEQFF. Written as DNA, the CDR3 is TGTGCCAGCAGCGTAGTGTCTAGCGGTGACAATGAGCAGTTCTTC.

The chain carries TRBV7-8 and TRBJ2-7; 7 positions agree with TRBD1. CDR1 and CDR2 from the germline V gene are SGHVS and FQNEAQ. V was clipped by 2 bases and J by 5 bases; unmatched bases: 6. The CDR3 length is 14 residues. The CDR3 loop reads CASSLQGQVDEQYF. The CDR3 DNA is TGTGCCAGCAGCTTACAAGGACAGGTCGACGAGCAGTACTTC. The variable domain in full, completed from reference TRBV7-8 and TRBJ2-7, reads GAGVSQSPRYKVAKRGQDVALRCDPISGHVSLFWYQQALGQGPEFLTYFQNEAQLDKSGLPSDRFFAERPEGSVSTLKIQRTQQEDSAVYLCASSLQGQVDEQYFGPGTRLTVT.